The 6 T cell receptor beta chains presented below share a single source sample, sequenced in a study of blood T cell repertoires in COVID-19. Produced via immunoSEQ multiplex PCR; TCRdb's table is partial and in-frame only. Of roughly 45,000 clones in the sample, more than 90% are singletons; the top ten hold under 20%. The sample was peripheral blood. All receptors derive from a man aged 70-80 years with active COVID-19.

This chain joins TRBV5-6 and TRBJ1-2; 7 positions match TRBD1. CDR1 is SGHDT and CDR2 is YYEEEE in the germline V gene. This CDR3 comprises 13 residues. The ends lost 4 bases at V and 12 bases at J; junction bases unmatched: 12. The CDR3 spells CASSGDPDRENTF. The CDR3, as DNA: TGTGCCAGCAGCGGGGATCCAGACAGGGAAAACACCTTC.

The J gene is TRBJ1-6, the V gene TRBV6-2 or TRBV6-3, with 9 bases that match TRBD1. Per the germline V gene, CDR1 is MNHEY and CDR2 is SVGEGT. The junction had 2 bases not matched to a gene; V was cut back by 1 base and J by 1 base. The CDR3 runs to 17 residues. The CDR3 DNA is TGTGCCAGCAGTTACTTGGACAGGGGTTCCTATAATTCACCCCTCCACTTT. Residues: CASSYLDRGSYNSPLHF.

The chain recombines TRBV7-6 with TRBJ2-5; TRBD1 matches at 9 bases. Germline values: CDR1 SGHVS, CDR2 FNYEAQ. CDR3 size: 17 residues. Trimming cost V 5 bases and J 4 bases; bases outside gene matches: 14. CDR3 in DNA: TGTGCCAGCAGCCCTACCCCCGGGACAGGGAATCGAGAGACCCAGTACTTC. It specifies CASSPTPGTGNRETQYF.

The CDR3 spells CASSPQGAISNEQFF. DNA for the CDR3: TGTGCCAGCAGCCCACAGGGGGCAATATCTAATGAGCAGTTCTTC. The V and J genes are TRBV7-9 and TRBJ2-1; 9 nucleotides line up with TRBD1. CDR1 is SEHNR and CDR2 is FQNEAQ in the germline V gene (reference sequence). This CDR3 contains 15 residues. V lost 5 bases and J lost 7; bases outside the gene matches: 9.

The chain combines TRBV27 with TRBJ2-7; perhaps TRBD2 as D (5 bases). CDR1 MNHEY and CDR2 SMNVEV come from the germline V gene (reference sequence). Trimming left V 5 bases short and J 3 bases short, with 8 bases between. This CDR3 spans 12 amino acids. CDR3 loop: CASSLAGYEQYF. The CDR3 DNA is TGTGCCAGCAGTCTCGCGGGCTACGAGCAGTACTTC.

The chain links TRBV18 to TRBJ2-5, with 15 positions matching TRBD2. Germline CDR1 KGHSH, CDR2 LQKENI. J lost 4 bases, V lost 5 bases, and 8 bases had no gene match. The CDR3 totals 17 residues. This CDR3 is CASSIPGLAGGGETQYF. The CDR3 bases are TGTGCCAGCTCAATTCCCGGACTAGCGGGAGGGGGAGAGACCCAGTACTTC. Complete variable domain (other parts from reference TRBV18 and TRBJ2-5): NAGVMQNPRHLVRRRGQEARLRCSPMKGHSHVYWYRQLPEEGLKFMVYLQKENIIDESGMPKERFSAEFPKEGPSILRIQQVVRGDSAAYFCASSIPGLAGGGETQYFGPGTRLLVL.